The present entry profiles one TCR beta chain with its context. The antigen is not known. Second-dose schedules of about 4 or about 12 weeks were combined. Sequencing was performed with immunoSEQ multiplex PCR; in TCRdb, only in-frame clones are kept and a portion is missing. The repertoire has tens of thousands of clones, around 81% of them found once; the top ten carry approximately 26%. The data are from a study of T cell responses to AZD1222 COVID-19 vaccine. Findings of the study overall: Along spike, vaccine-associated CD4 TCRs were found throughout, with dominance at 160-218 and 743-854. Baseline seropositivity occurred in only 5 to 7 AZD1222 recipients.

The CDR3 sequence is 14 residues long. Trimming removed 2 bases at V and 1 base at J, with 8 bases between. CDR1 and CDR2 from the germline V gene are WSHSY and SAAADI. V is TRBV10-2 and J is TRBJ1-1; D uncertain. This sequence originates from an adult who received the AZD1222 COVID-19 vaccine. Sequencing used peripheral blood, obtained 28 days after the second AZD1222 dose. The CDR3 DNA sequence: TGCGCCAGCAGTGAGCGGTCTGGGAACACTGAAGCTTTCTTT. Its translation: CASSERSGNTEAFF.